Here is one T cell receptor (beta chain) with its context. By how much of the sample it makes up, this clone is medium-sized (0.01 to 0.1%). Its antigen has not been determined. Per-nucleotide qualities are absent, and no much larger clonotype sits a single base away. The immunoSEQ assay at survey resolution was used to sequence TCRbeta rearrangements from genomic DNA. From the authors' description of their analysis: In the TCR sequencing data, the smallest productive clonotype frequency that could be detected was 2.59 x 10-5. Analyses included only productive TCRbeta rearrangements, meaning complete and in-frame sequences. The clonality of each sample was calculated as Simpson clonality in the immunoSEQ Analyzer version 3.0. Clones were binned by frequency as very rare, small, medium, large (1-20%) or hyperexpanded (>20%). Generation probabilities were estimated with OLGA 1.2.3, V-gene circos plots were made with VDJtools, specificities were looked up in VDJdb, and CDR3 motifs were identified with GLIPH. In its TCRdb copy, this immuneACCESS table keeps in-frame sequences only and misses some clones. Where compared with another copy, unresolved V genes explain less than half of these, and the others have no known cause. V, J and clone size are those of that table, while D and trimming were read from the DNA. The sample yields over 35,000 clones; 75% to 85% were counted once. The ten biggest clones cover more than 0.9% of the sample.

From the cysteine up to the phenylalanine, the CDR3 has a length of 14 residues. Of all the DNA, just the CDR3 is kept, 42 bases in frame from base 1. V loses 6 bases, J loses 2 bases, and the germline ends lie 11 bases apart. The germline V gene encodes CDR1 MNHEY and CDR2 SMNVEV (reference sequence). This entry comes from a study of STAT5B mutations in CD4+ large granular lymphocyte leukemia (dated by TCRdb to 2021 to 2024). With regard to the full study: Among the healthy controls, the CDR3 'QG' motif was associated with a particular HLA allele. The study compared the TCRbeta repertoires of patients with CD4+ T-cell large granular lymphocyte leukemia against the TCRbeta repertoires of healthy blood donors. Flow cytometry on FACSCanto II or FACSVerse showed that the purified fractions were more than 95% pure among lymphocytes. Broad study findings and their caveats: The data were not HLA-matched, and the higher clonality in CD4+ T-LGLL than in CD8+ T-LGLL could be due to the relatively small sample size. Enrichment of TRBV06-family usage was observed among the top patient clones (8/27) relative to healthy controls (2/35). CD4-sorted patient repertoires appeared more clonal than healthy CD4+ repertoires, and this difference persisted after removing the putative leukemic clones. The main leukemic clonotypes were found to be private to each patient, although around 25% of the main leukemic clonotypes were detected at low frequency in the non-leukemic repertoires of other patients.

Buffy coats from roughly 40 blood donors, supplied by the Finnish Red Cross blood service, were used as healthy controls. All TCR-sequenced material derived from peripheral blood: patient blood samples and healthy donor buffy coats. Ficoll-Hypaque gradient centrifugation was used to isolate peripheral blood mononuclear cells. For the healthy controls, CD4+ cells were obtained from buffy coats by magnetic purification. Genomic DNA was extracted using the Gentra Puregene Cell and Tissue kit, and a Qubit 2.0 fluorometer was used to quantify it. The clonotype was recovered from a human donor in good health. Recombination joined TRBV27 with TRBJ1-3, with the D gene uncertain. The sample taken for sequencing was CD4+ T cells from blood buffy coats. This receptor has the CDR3 CASRPTGPGNTIYF. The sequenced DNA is TGTGCCAGCAGGCCAACTGGACCTGGAAACACCATATATTTT.